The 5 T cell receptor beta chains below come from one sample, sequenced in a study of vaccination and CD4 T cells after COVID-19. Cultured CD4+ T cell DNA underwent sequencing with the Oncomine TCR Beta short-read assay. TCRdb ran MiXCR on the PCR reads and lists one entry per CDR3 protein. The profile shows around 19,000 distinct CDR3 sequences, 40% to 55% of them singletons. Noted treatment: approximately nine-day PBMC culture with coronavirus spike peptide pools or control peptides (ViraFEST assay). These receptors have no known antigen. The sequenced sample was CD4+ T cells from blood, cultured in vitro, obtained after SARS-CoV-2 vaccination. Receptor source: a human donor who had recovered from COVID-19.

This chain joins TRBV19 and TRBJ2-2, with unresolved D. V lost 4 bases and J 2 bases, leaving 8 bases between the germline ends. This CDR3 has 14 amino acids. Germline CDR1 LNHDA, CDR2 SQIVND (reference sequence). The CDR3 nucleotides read TGTGCCAGTAGTACCTCTACCAACACCGGGGAGCTGTTTTTT. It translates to CASSTSTNTGELFF.

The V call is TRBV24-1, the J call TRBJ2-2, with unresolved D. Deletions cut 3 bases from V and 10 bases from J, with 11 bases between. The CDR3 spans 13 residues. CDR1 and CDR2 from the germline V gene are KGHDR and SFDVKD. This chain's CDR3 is CATSDQLPAELFF. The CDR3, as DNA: TGTGCCACCAGTGATCAACTACCCGCGGAGCTGTTTTTT.

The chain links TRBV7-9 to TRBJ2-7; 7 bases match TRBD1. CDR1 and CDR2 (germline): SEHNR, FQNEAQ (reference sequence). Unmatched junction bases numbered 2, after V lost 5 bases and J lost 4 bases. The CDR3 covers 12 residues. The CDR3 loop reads CASSPTGYEQYF. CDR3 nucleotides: TGTGCCAGCAGCCCGACAGGGTACGAGCAGTACTTC.

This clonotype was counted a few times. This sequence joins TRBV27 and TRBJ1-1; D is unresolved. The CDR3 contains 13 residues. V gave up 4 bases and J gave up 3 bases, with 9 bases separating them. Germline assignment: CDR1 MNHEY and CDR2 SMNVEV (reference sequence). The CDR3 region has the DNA TGTGCCAGCAGTTCCAATCCGGACACTGAAGCTTTCTTT. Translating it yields CASSSNPDTEAFF.

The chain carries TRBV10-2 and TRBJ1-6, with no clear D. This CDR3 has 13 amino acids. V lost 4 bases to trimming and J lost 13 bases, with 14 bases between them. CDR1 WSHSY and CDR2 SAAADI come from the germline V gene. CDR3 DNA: TGCGCCAGCAGTGCAGAACAAGGTATCCCCCTCCACTTT. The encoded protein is CASSAEQGIPLHF.